Following are 29 T cell receptor beta chains from one sample sequenced in a study of human thymus T cells. The protocol was immunoSEQ multiplex PCR, while the TCRdb copy is restricted to in-frame clones and leaves out a portion. Of tens of thousands of clones listed, 85% to 95% are singletons. Thymus tissue for the work was resected from patients undergoing corrective heart surgery. The sequencing sample was made of thymus tissue. These TCRs come from a girl less than two years old with a congenital heart defect but otherwise immunologically healthy.

The V and J genes are TRBV12-5 and TRBJ1-1; TRBD1 matches 7 bases. The V gene end was trimmed by 2 bases and the J gene end by 4 bases; junction bases not matched to a gene: 10. The CDR3 runs 16 residues. CDR1 LGHNT and CDR2 FRNRAP come from the germline V gene. The CDR3 nucleotides are TGTGCTAGTGGTTTGCCCTCCGGGACAGTGGTCACTGAAGCTTTCTTT. Translated, it gives CASGLPSGTVVTEAFF.

This sequence joins TRBV6-5 and TRBJ2-3; D call uncertain. This CDR3 spans 12 amino acids. The V gene lost 4 bases and the J gene lost 5 bases, with 7 bases spanning the gap. Germline CDR1 reads MNHEY; CDR2 reads SVGAGI. CDR3 protein: CASSSPLDTQYF. For the CDR3, the DNA is TGTGCCAGCAGTTCCCCGTTAGATACGCAGTATTTT.

For the CDR3, the DNA is TGTGCCAGCAGCCCCGGGACTAGCGGGAGGGCCTGGGAGACCCAGTACTTC. Its protein product is CASSPGTSGRAWETQYF. The chain uses TRBV7-9 and TRBJ2-5; 16 positions agree with TRBD2. The germline CDR1 and CDR2 sequences are SEHNR and FQNEAQ (reference sequence). This CDR3 contains 17 residues. The V gene end was trimmed by 5 bases and the J gene end by 5 bases; junction bases not matched to a gene: 8.

The chain carries TRBV5-6 and TRBJ1-2, with D possibly being TRBD1 (6 bases). This CDR3 has 14 amino acids. Germline lookup yields CDR1 SGHDT and CDR2 YYEEEE. The V end lost 2 bases, the J end lost 3 bases, and 11 bases lay between the germline ends. This chain's CDR3 is CASSFTGPHYGYTF. CDR3 sequence (DNA): TGTGCCAGCAGCTTTACAGGGCCCCACTATGGCTACACCTTC. Supplemented by reference TRBV5-6 and TRBJ1-2, the full variable domain reads DAGVTQSPTHLIKTRGQQVTLRCSPKSGHDTVSWYQQALGQGPQFIFQYYEEEERQRGNFPDRFSGHQFPNYSSELNVNALLLGDSALYLCASSFTGPHYGYTFGSGTRLTVV.

The chain links TRBV10-1 to TRBJ2-1, with D perhaps matching TRBD1 or TRBD2 (6 bases each). The CDR3 covers 13 residues. From germline, CDR1 is WNHNN and CDR2 SYGVQD (reference sequence). V was pared by 3 bases and J by 7 bases, with 10 bases between. The CDR3 loop reads CASSDRGGNEQFF. In DNA, the CDR3 is TGCGCCAGCAGTGATCGAGGGGGGAATGAGCAGTTCTTC.

This clone was counted a few times. The chain joins TRBV4-1 to TRBJ1-2; D unresolved. The CDR3 runs 17 residues. V was cut by 2 bases and J by 2 bases, with 18 bases left in between. Germline V CDR1 and CDR2: MGHRA, YSYEKL. The CDR3 sequence: CASSQLPVSEENYGYTF. CDR3 sequence (DNA): TGCGCCAGCAGCCAATTACCGGTCTCGGAGGAAAACTATGGCTACACCTTC.

The chain uses TRBV7-2 and TRBJ2-1, with 11 positions matching TRBD2. V shed 1 base, J shed 4 bases, and the junction held 6 bases outside the gene matches. Germline V gene sequence: CDR1 SGHTA, CDR2 FQGNSA. This CDR3 contains 17 residues. The CDR3 DNA follows: TGTGCCAGCAGCTTAGGGGCGCTAGCGGGAGGATACAATGAGCAGTTCTTC. Amino acid sequence: CASSLGALAGGYNEQFF.

The sample holds one count of this clone. The chain uses TRBV2 and TRBJ2-7; 15 bases align to TRBD2. The CDR3 has 17 amino acids. Germline CDR1 and CDR2: SNHLY and FYNNEI. The trim removed 6 bases at V and 2 bases at J, leaving 8 bases unmatched. The CDR3 DNA sequence: TGTGCCAGCAGCATATCGAGGACTAGCGGGAGGGCCTACGAGCAGTACTTC. It specifies CASSISRTSGRAYEQYF.

V gene TRBV7-6 combines with J gene TRBJ2-7; possibly TRBD2 for D (5 bases). The CDR3 runs to 15 residues. V was clipped by 4 bases and J by 3 bases, with 16 bases between them. Looked up from germline, CDR1 is SGHVS and CDR2 is FNYEAQ. CDR3 DNA: TGTGCCAGCAGCTCCAAACCGGGATCTATCTACGAGCAGTACTTC. This codes for CASSSKPGSIYEQYF.

The chain employs TRBV12-5 and TRBJ2-3; D is perhaps TRBD1 (6 bases). The CDR3 extends over 14 amino acids. With 2 bases removed from V and 6 bases from J, the gap between germline ends came to 12 bases. CDR1 is LGHNT, CDR2 FRNRAP, per germline. The CDR3 DNA follows: TGTGCTAGTGGTTTGACAGCTACAGGGGATACGCAGTATTTT. Protein: CASGLTATGDTQYF.

This chain connects TRBV5-6 to TRBJ1-1, with D possibly TRBD1 on 5 matching bases. V gave up 0 bases and J gave up 0 bases, with 9 bases separating them. The CDR3 length is 15 residues. Germline loops: CDR1 SGHDT, CDR2 YYEEEE. The CDR3 region is CASSLEAGMNTEAFF. As DNA, the CDR3 is TGTGCCAGCAGCTTGGAAGCAGGGATGAACACTGAAGCTTTCTTT. Filled out from reference TRBV5-6 and TRBJ1-1, the complete variable domain reads DAGVTQSPTHLIKTRGQQVTLRCSPKSGHDTVSWYQQALGQGPQFIFQYYEEEERQRGNFPDRFSGHQFPNYSSELNVNALLLGDSALYLCASSLEAGMNTEAFFGQGTRLTVV.

This sequence joins TRBV19 and TRBJ2-1, with D possibly TRBD2 on 5 matching bases. CDR1 LNHDA and CDR2 SQIVND come from the germline V gene (reference sequence). Trimming stripped 7 bases from V and 0 bases from J, with 16 bases between. The CDR3 runs to 16 residues. The DNA of the CDR3 is TGTGCCAGTACCAAAACTAGGTATTCCTCCTACAATGAGCAGTTCTTC. Protein: CASTKTRYSSYNEQFF.

This chain connects TRBV10-3 to TRBJ1-1; no clear D gene. Trimming removed 3 bases from V and 7 bases from J, with 9 bases in between. This CDR3 has 12 amino acids. CDR1 is ENHRY and CDR2 is SYGVKD in the germline V gene. The CDR3 region has the DNA TGTGCCATCAGTGAAGGTGGGCTTGAAGCTTTCTTT. As protein: CAISEGGLEAFF.

The CDR3 reads CASSSAGTSGSGRREQYF. The CDR3 region has the DNA TGTGCCAGCAGCTCTGCCGGGACTAGCGGGAGTGGTCGCCGCGAGCAGTACTTC. The chain links TRBV7-9 to TRBJ2-7; 14 bases are a match to TRBD2. This CDR3 is 18 amino acids long. CDR1 is SEHNR and CDR2 is FQNEAQ in the germline V gene (reference sequence). V lost 4 bases and J lost 6; bases outside the gene matches: 14.

V gene TRBV10-1 combines with J gene TRBJ2-7, with 13 bases lining up with TRBD2. This CDR3 has 17 residues. Unmatched junction bases numbered 5, after V lost 1 base and J lost 2 bases. Looked up from germline, CDR1 is WNHNN and CDR2 is SYGVQD (reference sequence). The CDR3 sequence: CASSEFQTSGRAYEQYF. The CDR3 DNA reads as TGCGCCAGCAGTGAGTTCCAAACTAGCGGGAGGGCCTACGAGCAGTACTTC.

The V gene is TRBV9, the J gene TRBJ2-2; 8 nucleotides align to TRBD2. In germline, CDR1 is SGDLS, CDR2 YYNGEE. The CDR3 has 17 residues. The trim removed 0 bases at V and 2 bases at J, leaving 6 bases unmatched. The CDR3 nucleotides read TGTGCCAGCAGCGTAGTTGCGGGAGGAATTAACACCGGGGAGCTGTTTTTT. Its protein is CASSVVAGGINTGELFF.

The chain has TRBV27 and TRBJ2-3; 8 bases agree with TRBD2. CDR1 is MNHEY, CDR2 SMNVEV, per germline (reference sequence). The CDR3 has 15 amino acids. The trim removed 2 bases at V and 3 bases at J, leaving 4 bases unmatched. CDR3 region: CASSLEGLVTDTQYF. The CDR3 region has the DNA TGTGCCAGCAGTTTAGAGGGACTAGTTACAGATACGCAGTATTTT.

This clone was counted between two and nine times. In DNA form, the CDR3 reads TGTGCCAGCAGCCCTGCGGGCAGGGGAAAACTGTTTTTT. Protein sequence: CASSPAGRGKLFF. This chain uses TRBV7-2 with TRBJ1-4; maybe TRBD1 (6 bases). The germline V gene encodes CDR1 SGHTA and CDR2 FQGNSA. Trimming pared 5 bases from V and 10 bases from J, leaving 14 bases between. CDR3 length: 13 residues.

The chain recombines TRBV10-1 with TRBJ2-3; 10 bases align to TRBD1. Germline V gives CDR1 WNHNN, CDR2 SYGVQD (reference sequence). The CDR3 runs to 16 residues. J was trimmed by 3 bases and V by 4 bases; bases with no gene match: 7. The DNA of the CDR3 is TGCGCCAGCAGTGCCCTGGGGGGACAGGGGACAGATACGCAGTATTTT. Translating gives CASSALGGQGTDTQYF.

The chain joins TRBV5-1 to TRBJ1-4; D not certain. V was trimmed by 4 bases and J by 0 bases, leaving 13 bases between them. The CDR3 extends over 16 amino acids. Germline CDR1 reads SGHRS; CDR2 reads YFSETQ. The CDR3 nucleotides read TGCGCCAGCAGCCCGGCCCAGATAGCAACTAATGAAAAACTGTTTTTT. It is translated as CASSPAQIATNEKLFF.

This chain joins TRBV29-1 and TRBJ2-3; 12 bases map to TRBD2. The CDR3 consists of 20 residues. V lost 4 bases to trimming and J lost 4 bases; unmatched junction nucleotides: 21. The V gene's germline CDR1 is SQVTM and CDR2 ANQGSEA. Here the CDR3 reads CSVAQLGRGRLAGESDTQYF. The CDR3 bases are TGCAGCGTTGCCCAGCTTGGGAGGGGAAGACTAGCGGGAGAGTCAGATACGCAGTATTTT.

The rearrangement links TRBV10-3 to TRBJ2-7; 9 bases fit TRBD1. Per the germline V gene, CDR1 is ENHRY and CDR2 is SYGVKD. The CDR3 has 15 amino acids. V lost 5 bases, J lost 4 bases, and 9 bases stayed unmatched. This chain's CDR3 is CAISYPTGGGYEQYF. DNA of the CDR3: TGTGCCATCAGTTACCCGACAGGGGGGGGGTACGAGCAGTACTTC.

The chain employs TRBV7-2 and TRBJ2-3; 7 nucleotides align to TRBD1. After removal of 5 bases from V and 3 bases from J, the junction contained 11 bases not matched to a gene. This CDR3 spans 16 amino acids. Germline V CDR1 and CDR2: SGHTA, FQGNSA. CDR3 residues: CASSLLGGACTDTQYF. The CDR3 region has the DNA TGTGCCAGCAGCCTCCTAGGGGGCGCTTGTACAGATACGCAGTATTTT.

The gene calls are TRBV5-7 and TRBJ2-1, with 8 bases identical to TRBD1. TRBV5-7 is treated as an ORF (open reading frame) with a function not yet certain. The CDR3 covers 15 residues. The V and J ends lost 4 bases and 5 bases, in that order; junction bases with no gene match: 8. The CDR3 sequence is CASSKGNRGDNEQFF. The CDR3 DNA follows: TGTGCCAGCAGCAAAGGCAACAGGGGGGACAATGAGCAGTTCTTC.

This chain connects TRBV28 to TRBJ2-7; 9 bases line up with TRBD2. The CDR3 loop spans 15 amino acids. Germline V gene sequence: CDR1 MDHEN, CDR2 SYDVKM. J was trimmed by 0 bases and V by 6 bases; bases with no gene match: 6. CDR3 protein: CASSGTSGFSYEQYF. As DNA, the CDR3 is TGTGCCAGCAGCGGCACTAGCGGGTTCTCCTACGAGCAGTACTTC.

V gene TRBV18 combines with J gene TRBJ2-7; TRBD1 is a possible D gene (5 bases). Germline lookup yields CDR1 KGHSH and CDR2 LQKENI. This CDR3 has 15 amino acids. Trimming stripped 1 base from V and 3 bases from J, with 13 bases between. The CDR3 region is CASSPHPFRDYEQYF. The DNA of the CDR3 is TGTGCCAGCTCACCACATCCATTCAGGGACTACGAGCAGTACTTC. Together with reference TRBV18 and TRBJ2-7, the CDR3 gives the full variable domain: NAGVMQNPRHLVRRRGQEARLRCSPMKGHSHVYWYRQLPEEGLKFMVYLQKENIIDESGMPKERFSAEFPKEGPSILRIQQVVRGDSAAYFCASSPHPFRDYEQYFGPGTRLTVT.

V and J are TRBV10-3 and TRBJ1-2; D remains ambiguous. The CDR3 sequence is 14 residues long. Germline CDR1 is ENHRY and CDR2 is SYGVKD. Trimming stripped 0 bases from V and 1 base from J, with 6 bases between. The CDR3 sequence is CAISESDHNYGYTF. The DNA of the CDR3 is TGTGCCATCAGTGAGTCTGACCATAACTATGGCTACACCTTC.

This chain joins TRBV6-1 and TRBJ2-7, with 7 bases that match TRBD2. The CDR3 sequence is 12 residues long. Trimming took 11 bases from V and 0 from J; bases not matched to a gene: 4. The germline CDR1 and CDR2 sequences are MNHNS and SASEGT. CDR3 nucleotide sequence: TGTGCCGGAGCGGGACGCTCCTACGAGCAGTACTTC. This sequence encodes CAGAGRSYEQYF.

CDR3 residues: CASSIPGGQEETQYF. CDR3 coding DNA: TGTGCCAGCAGCATCCCGGGAGGGCAGGAAGAGACCCAGTACTTC. The rearrangement links TRBV7-9 to TRBJ2-5, with TRBD2 matching 8 bases. Germline V lookup: CDR1 SEHNR, CDR2 FQNEAQ (reference sequence). Unmatched junction bases numbered 8, after V lost 5 bases and J lost 3 bases. The CDR3 runs to 15 residues.